These T cell receptor beta chains were read from a single sample in a study of blood T cells in healthy people across ages. TCRdb re-derived calls from the 5' RACE reads in MiXCR, one entry per CDR3 protein. The data contain about 1.8 million distinct CDR3 sequences, roughly 52% of them singletons. The sample comprised blood. These receptors all stem from a woman aged 40-49 years in good health. Each CDR3 is given with its conserved first and last residue. Each record gives: V gene, J gene, clone size, D gene, CDR3 DNA, CDR3 protein. A D gene is named only where the DNA matches it firmly. Not every row has a clone size; where given, it reads once, few, many or a size class.

TRBV6-5	TRBJ2-3	NA	TRBD2	TGTGCCAGCAGTTACCCCGGAATAGCGGGGGGGCGCAGCACAGATACGCAGTATTTT	CASSYPGIAGGRSTDTQYF
TRBV4-2	TRBJ2-1	once	NA	TGTGCCAGCAGCCAAGAAATAGCCCAGAGGGGAAATGAGCAGTTCTTC	CASSQEIAQRGNEQFF
TRBV6-1	TRBJ1-4	NA	NA	TGTGCCAGCAGTGACAATGGTGCAACTAATGAAAAACTGTTTTTT	CASSDNGATNEKLFF
TRBV7-2	TRBJ2-5	few	NA	TGTGCCAGCAGCCACCCCTTGTTGGTCAGGGAAGAGACCCAGTACTTC	CASSHPLLVREETQYF
TRBV28	TRBJ2-4	NA	TRBD2	TGTGCCAGCAGTTTCAGCGGGGTAGCCAAAAACATTCAGTACTTC	CASSFSGVAKNIQYF
TRBV12-3/TRBV12-4	TRBJ2-5	NA	NA	TGTGCCGGCATAAGTGCGGGCCAAGAGACCCAGTACTTC	CAGISAGQETQYF
TRBV4-3	TRBJ2-5	NA	TRBD1	TGCGCCAGCAGCCAAGAAGTGGACAGGCAAGAGACCCAGTACTTC	CASSQEVDRQETQYF
TRBV2	TRBJ2-5	NA	TRBD1	TGTGCCAGCCCGGCAGTACAGGGGGGTCGGGAGACCCAGTACTTC	CASPAVQGGRETQYF
TRBV24-1	TRBJ1-2	NA	NA	TGTGCCACCAGTGATCCGCAGGGGTGGAGCTATGGCTACACCTTC	CATSDPQGWSYGYTF
TRBV11-2	TRBJ2-7	few	NA	TGTGCCAGCAGCTTTCTTTCAGGGCGCGAGCAGTACTTC	CASSFLSGREQYF
TRBV2	TRBJ2-1	few	TRBD1	TGTGCCAGCAGGAGGGCCGGGACAGGGGGCTTGTTTAACGATGAGCAGTTCTTC	CASRRAGTGGLFNDEQFF
TRBV3-1	TRBJ2-7	NA	NA	TGTGCCAGCAGCCAAGTTACCTTAAGCTCCTACGAGCAGTACTTC	CASSQVTLSSYEQYF
TRBV11-2	TRBJ2-3	NA	NA	TGTGCCAGCAGCTTAGTTCCAGGCCTTAGCACAGATACGCAGTATTTT	CASSLVPGLSTDTQYF
TRBV6-5	TRBJ2-5	NA	NA	TGTGCCAGCAGGGGTTCGGAGACCCAGTACTTC	CASRGSETQYF
TRBV7-9	TRBJ2-7	NA	NA	TGTGCCAGCAGTTTAAGGACAGACGAGCAGTACTTC	CASSLRTDEQYF
TRBV20-1	TRBJ2-1	NA	NA	TGCAGTGCTAGGACGGGAGATTCAAAGCAGTTCTTC	CSARTGDSKQFF
TRBV7-9	TRBJ2-5	NA	TRBD1	TGTGCCAGCGTACAGACAGGGACCGAACAAGAGACCCAGTACTTC	CASVQTGTEQETQYF
TRBV13	TRBJ2-5	few	NA	TGTGCCATCAAACGAGGGGAGACCCAGTACTTC	CAIKRGETQYF
TRBV4-2	TRBJ2-1	NA	NA	TGTGCTAGCAGCCAAGATTTGTCCATCAATGAGCTGTTCTTC	CASSQDLSINELFF
TRBV20-1	TRBJ2-3	NA	NA	TGCAGCGCCGGAAGGACTAACGCAGATACGCAGTATTTT	CSAGRTNADTQYF